This is a list of T cell receptor beta chains from one sample in a study of T cell responses to AZD1222 COVID-19 vaccine. Generated by immunoSEQ multiplex PCR, the TCRdb table keeps only in-frame clones and is missing some. The repertoire consists of about 83,000 clones, with around 90% occurring once and the leading ten covering 4.5%. The specimen comprised peripheral blood, sampled on day 0 of MenACWY control vaccination. All receptors come from an adult in good health. Each CDR3 is given with its conserved first and last residue. A D gene is named only where the DNA matches it firmly. Clone size is given for some rows only: seen once, a few or many times, or a class if the clone is expanded.

V,length,D,size,J,DNA,CDR3
TRBV5-1,15,TRBD1,NA,TRBJ1-3,TGCGCCAGCAGCTTCGGGACAGGGGGCGTCTACACCATATATTTT,CASSFGTGGVYTIYF
TRBV5-1,14,NA,NA,TRBJ1-3,TGCGCCAGCGGCTTGGGACAAACTGGAAACACCATATATTTT,CASGLGQTGNTIYF
TRBV4-1,15,NA,NA,TRBJ1-1,TGCGCCAGCAGCCAAGAATTCGTCCGGACAACAGAAGCTTTCTTT,CASSQEFVRTTEAFF
TRBV5-6,12,NA,NA,TRBJ2-1,TGTGCCAGCAAAAGTGTGTACAATGAGCAGTTCTTC,CASKSVYNEQFF
TRBV27,14,NA,NA,TRBJ1-2,TGTGCCAGCAGTTTAAGGCAGACGGCCTATGGCTACACCTTC,CASSLRQTAYGYTF
TRBV7-2,17,NA,NA,TRBJ2-6,TGTGCCAGCAGCTTAACTATCAGTTCCTCTGGGGCCAACGTCCTGACTTTC,CASSLTISSSGANVLTF
TRBV12-3/TRBV12-4,13,TRBD1,NA,TRBJ1-2,TGTGCCAGCAGTTTGACAGGGGCTGACGGCTACACCTTC,CASSLTGADGYTF
TRBV6-5,11,NA,NA,TRBJ2-3,TGTGCCAGCAGGGGTTCAGATACGCAGTATTTT,CASRGSDTQYF
TRBV6-2/TRBV6-3,17,NA,NA,TRBJ1-1,TGTGCCAGCAGCCCTCACGAGGCTCAGCCGGGGAACACTGAAGCTTTCTTT,CASSPHEAQPGNTEAFF
TRBV30,15,TRBD1,few,TRBJ2-7,TGTGCCTGGAGTGTAACGGGGACAGCAACCTACGAGCAGTACTTC,CAWSVTGTATYEQYF
TRBV28,15,NA,NA,TRBJ2-7,TGTGCCAGCATGCCCCCGGGACCTATGTCCTACGAGCAGTACTTC,CASMPPGPMSYEQYF
TRBV7-2,15,TRBD2,NA,TRBJ2-5,TGTGCCAGCAGCTCGGGACTAGCGGGAGGAGAGACCCAGTACTTC,CASSSGLAGGETQYF
TRBV2,14,NA,NA,TRBJ1-5,TGTGCCAGCAGAGGCAACGGCCCCAATCAGCCCCAGCATTTT,CASRGNGPNQPQHF
TRBV11-1,14,TRBD1,NA,TRBJ1-1,TGTGCCAGCAGCCCCGGGACAGGGAACACTGAAGCTTTCTTT,CASSPGTGNTEAFF
TRBV27,13,NA,NA,TRBJ2-7,TGTGCCAGCAGTCCCGGGCCCCCCGGCGAGCAGTACTTC,CASSPGPPGEQYF
TRBV11-2,17,NA,NA,TRBJ2-7,TGTGCCAGCAGCTTAGAAAGGGTAGGGCTTAGGCCCTACGAGCAGTACTTC,CASSLERVGLRPYEQYF
TRBV19,12,NA,NA,TRBJ1-6,TGTGCCAGTGCCCTGGGTAATTCACCCCTCCACTTT,CASALGNSPLHF
TRBV7-2,13,NA,NA,TRBJ2-1,TGTGCCAGCAGCTTTTACTCCTACAATGAGCAGTTCTTC,CASSFYSYNEQFF
TRBV6-2/TRBV6-3,20,NA,NA,TRBJ1-5,TGTGCCAGCAGTTACCTCGCGACCGGGGCCGCAAACAAAATTCATCAGCCCCAGCATTTT,CASSYLATGAANKIHQPQHF
TRBV5-1,13,NA,NA,TRBJ2-5,TGCGCCAGCAGCTTGGGACTAAAAGAGACCCAGTACTTC,CASSLGLKETQYF
TRBV4-3,18,NA,once,TRBJ1-2,TGCGCCAGCAGCCAAGAGCTCGGAGAGGGAACCTTGAACTATGGCTACACCTTC,CASSQELGEGTLNYGYTF
TRBV2,13,NA,few,TRBJ2-7,TGTGCCAGCAACGAGGGCCCGCCCTACGAGCAGTACTTC,CASNEGPPYEQYF
TRBV7-9,17,NA,NA,TRBJ2-2,TGTGCCAGCAGTGACAGGGAAAAGCGGGAGTCGACCGGGGAGCTGTTTTTT,CASSDREKRESTGELFF
TRBV7-9,17,TRBD2,NA,TRBJ2-6,TGTGCCAGCAGTCCTGCGGCGGGAGGGCGAGGGGCCAACGTCCTGACTTTC,CASSPAAGGRGANVLTF
TRBV29-1,13,NA,NA,TRBJ2-7,TGCAGCGTGGTGGCCACCTCAACCTACGAGCAGTACTTC,CSVVATSTYEQYF
TRBV30,12,TRBD1,NA,TRBJ1-2,TGTGCCTGGAGTGGGACAGGCCCCGGCTACACCTTC,CAWSGTGPGYTF
TRBV19,16,TRBD2,NA,TRBJ2-5,TGTGCCAGTAGTATTGCGGGAGGGGAGTACCAAGAGACCCAGTACTTC,CASSIAGGEYQETQYF
TRBV5-4,16,TRBD1,NA,TRBJ1-1,TGTGCCAGCAGCTACTGGACAGGATCCATGAACACTGAAGCTTTCTTT,CASSYWTGSMNTEAFF
TRBV2,13,NA,NA,TRBJ2-7,TGTGCCAGCTTGAGCCAGGGGACCTACGAGCAGTACTTC,CASLSQGTYEQYF
TRBV30,15,TRBD1,NA,TRBJ1-5,TGTGCCTGGGGGCCCGGGACAGGGGTAGTTCAGCCCCAGCATTTT,CAWGPGTGVVQPQHF
TRBV15,15,NA,NA,TRBJ2-1,TGTGCCACCAGCACTCCCGGGAGCTCCTACAATGAGCAGTTCTTC,CATSTPGSSYNEQFF
TRBV5-4,16,TRBD1,NA,TRBJ1-6,TGTGCCAGCAGCTTGGCCAGGGGACAGGGGAATTCACCCCTCCACTTT,CASSLARGQGNSPLHF
TRBV28,14,NA,NA,TRBJ1-5,TGTGCCAGCAGTCCAAGACAGGAAAATCAGCCCCAGCATTTT,CASSPRQENQPQHF
TRBV5-5,14,TRBD1,once,TRBJ1-5,TGTGCCAGCAGCTTGACAGGGGCGACTCAGCCCCAGCATTTT,CASSLTGATQPQHF
TRBV12-5,14,TRBD1,NA,TRBJ1-4,TGTGCTAGTGGCTTACAGGGGGCGACCGAAAAACTGTTTTTT,CASGLQGATEKLFF
TRBV6-5,16,NA,NA,TRBJ1-5,TGTGCCAGCAGTTACGCGGGGGGCATCGGCAATCAGCCCCAGCATTTT,CASSYAGGIGNQPQHF
TRBV10-1,13,NA,NA,TRBJ1-1,TGCGCCAGCAGTAGTCACACGAACACTGAAGCTTTCTTT,CASSSHTNTEAFF
TRBV4-1,11,NA,NA,TRBJ1-6,TGCGCCAGCAGCCATGGATCACCCCTCCACTTT,CASSHGSPLHF
TRBV11-2,18,TRBD2,once,TRBJ2-3,TGTGCCAGCAGCTTAGTTTTCGCGCGTAGCGGGAGCACAGATACGCAGTATTTT,CASSLVFARSGSTDTQYF
TRBV6-5,13,NA,NA,TRBJ2-3,TGTGCCAGCAGTTCCTATAAGGAGGATACGCAGTATTTT,CASSSYKEDTQYF